This T cell receptor (beta chain) is from a study of blood T cell repertoires in COVID-19. Study-wide context: Donors in the United States, Italy and Spain gave samples during acute or convalescent COVID-19.

The V gene's germline CDR1 is LNHDA and CDR2 SQIVND (reference sequence). The CDR3 sequence is 16 residues long. The ends lost 5 bases at V and 0 bases at J; junction bases unmatched: 2. Recruits, aged roughly 18 to 90 years, lived in around 24 US areas. Profiling relied on immunoSEQ multiplex PCR, and the TCRdb table lists in-frame clones only, not all of them. In the table there are around 260,000 clones, 70% to 90% of which are singletons. This clone came up once. V and J are TRBV19 and TRBJ2-2, with 11 bases matching TRBD2. The specimen sequenced was PBMCs or T cells enriched from blood (not recorded which). This sequence originates from a woman aged 25 to 39 who had recovered from COVID-19. The CDR3 DNA sequence: TGTGCCAGTAGTTTGGGACTAGCGGCGAACACCGGGGAGCTGTTTTTT. This gives the protein CASSLGLAANTGELFF.